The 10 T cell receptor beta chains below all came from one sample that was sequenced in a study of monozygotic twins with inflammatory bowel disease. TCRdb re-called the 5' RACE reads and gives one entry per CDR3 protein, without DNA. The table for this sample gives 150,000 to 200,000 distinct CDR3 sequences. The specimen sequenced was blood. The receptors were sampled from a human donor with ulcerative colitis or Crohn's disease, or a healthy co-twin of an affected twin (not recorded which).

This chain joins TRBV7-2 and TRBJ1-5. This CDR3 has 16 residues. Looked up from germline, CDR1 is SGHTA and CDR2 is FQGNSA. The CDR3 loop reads CASSPGRELSNQPQHF.

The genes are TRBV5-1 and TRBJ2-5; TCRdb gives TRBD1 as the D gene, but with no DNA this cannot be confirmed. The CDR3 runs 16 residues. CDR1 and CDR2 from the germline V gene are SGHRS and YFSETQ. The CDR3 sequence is CASSLDPTGQGETQYF.

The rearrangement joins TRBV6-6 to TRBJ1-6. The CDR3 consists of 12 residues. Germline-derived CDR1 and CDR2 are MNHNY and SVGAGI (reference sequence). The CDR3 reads CASSGYNSPLHF.

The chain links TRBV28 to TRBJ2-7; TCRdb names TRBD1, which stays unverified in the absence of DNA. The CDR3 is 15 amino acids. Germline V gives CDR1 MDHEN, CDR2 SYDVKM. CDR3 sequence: CASSLTGQGSYEQYF.

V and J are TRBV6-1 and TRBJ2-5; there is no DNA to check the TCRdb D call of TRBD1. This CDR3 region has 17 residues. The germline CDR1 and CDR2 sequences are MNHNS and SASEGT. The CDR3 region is CASSLSRGGALRETQYF.

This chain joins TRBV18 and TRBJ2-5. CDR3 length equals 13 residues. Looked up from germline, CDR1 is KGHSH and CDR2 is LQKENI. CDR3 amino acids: CASSPPTQETQYF.

The CDR3 reads CAISTGTGGWEAFF. This chain uses TRBV10-3 with TRBJ1-1; there is no DNA to check the TCRdb D call of TRBD1. The CDR3 loop spans 14 amino acids. CDR1 and CDR2 (germline): ENHRY, SYGVKD.

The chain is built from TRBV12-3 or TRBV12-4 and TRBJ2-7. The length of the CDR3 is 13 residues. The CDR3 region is CASSLQESYEQYF.

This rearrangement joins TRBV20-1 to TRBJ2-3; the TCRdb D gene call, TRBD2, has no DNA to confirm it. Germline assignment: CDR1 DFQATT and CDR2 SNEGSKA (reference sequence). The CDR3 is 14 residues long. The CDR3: CSARDQLGPRTQYF.

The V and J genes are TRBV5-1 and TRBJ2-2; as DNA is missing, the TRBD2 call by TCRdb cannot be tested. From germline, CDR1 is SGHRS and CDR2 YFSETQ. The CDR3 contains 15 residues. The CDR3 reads CASSDWTTNTGELFF. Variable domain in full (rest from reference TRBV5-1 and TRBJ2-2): KAGVTQTPRYLIKTRGQQVTLSCSPISGHRSVSWYQQTPGQGLQFLFEYFSETQRNKGNFPGRFSGRQFSNSRSEMNVSTLELGDSALYLCASSDWTTNTGELFFGEGSRLTVL.